This TCR beta chain was sequenced in a study of CD8 T cells in ankylosing spondylitis. Study-wide points: Before this, some motif variants had been reported in reactive arthritis synovial fluid and blood.

TCR beta libraries were made by quantitative 5'-RACE with molecular barcodes. One entry per CDR3 protein, called by TCRdb with MiXCR from the 5' RACE reads. Of tens of thousands of distinct CDR3 sequences in the sample, approximately 10% were seen once. This clonotype was picked up many times. Its antigen is unknown. The source is a male donor with ankylosing spondylitis or in good health (not recorded which). Sequencing used blood, either unsorted or a sorted T cell fraction (not recorded which).

The CDR3, as DNA: TGTGCCAGCAGCAAAACTAGCGGGAGCTACGAGCAGTACTTC. Translating gives CASSKTSGSYEQYF. This chain connects TRBV7-9 to TRBJ2-7; 11 nucleotides align to TRBD2. The V and J ends lost 5 bases and 3 bases, in that order; junction bases with no gene match: 3. Germline V CDR1 and CDR2: SEHNR, FQNEAQ (reference sequence). CDR3 length: 14 residues.